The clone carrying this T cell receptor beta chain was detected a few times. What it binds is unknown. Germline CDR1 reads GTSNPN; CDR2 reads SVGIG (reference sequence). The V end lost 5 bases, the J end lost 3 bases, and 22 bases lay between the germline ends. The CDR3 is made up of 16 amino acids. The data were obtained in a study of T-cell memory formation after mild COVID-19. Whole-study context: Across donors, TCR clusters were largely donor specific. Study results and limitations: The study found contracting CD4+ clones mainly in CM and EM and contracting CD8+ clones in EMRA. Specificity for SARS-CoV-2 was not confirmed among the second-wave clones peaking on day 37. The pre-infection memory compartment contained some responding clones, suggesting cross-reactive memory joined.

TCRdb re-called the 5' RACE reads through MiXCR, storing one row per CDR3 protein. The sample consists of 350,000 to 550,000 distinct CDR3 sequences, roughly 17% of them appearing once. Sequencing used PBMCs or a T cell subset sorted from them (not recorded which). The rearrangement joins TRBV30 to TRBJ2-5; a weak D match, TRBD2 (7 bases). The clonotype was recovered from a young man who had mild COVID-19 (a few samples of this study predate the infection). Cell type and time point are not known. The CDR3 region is CAWGGGGLAPKETQYF. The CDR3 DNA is TGTGCCTGGGGGGGAGGGGGTCTTGCACCTAAAGAGACCCAGTACTTC.